This T cell receptor (beta chain) is drawn from a study of T cells expressing NK-cell markers. TCRdb reprocessed the 5' RACE reads and stores each CDR3 protein as one record, lacking DNA. Its listing shows 550,000 to 600,000 distinct CDR3 sequences. The TCR was taken from a man aged 18 to 29 in good health. The sample taken for sequencing was blood T cells: a sorted CD56 or NKG2C T cell subset, CD4+ or CD8+ T cells, or bulk PBMC T cells (not recorded which).

Here the CDR3 reads CATSRVGVRVGRYEQFF. The genes are TRBV15 and TRBJ2-1; TCRdb outputs TRBD2, but without DNA this stays unchecked. Looked up from germline, CDR1 is LNHNV and CDR2 is YYDKDF (reference sequence). This CDR3 comprises 17 residues. Using reference TRBV15 and TRBJ2-1 for the parts outside the CDR3, the full variable domain is DAMVIQNPRYQVTQFGKPVTLSCSQTLNHNVMYWYQQKSSQAPKLLFHYYDKDFNNEADTPDNFQSRRPNTSFCFLDIRSPGLGDTAMYLCATSRVGVRVGRYEQFFGPGTRLTVL.